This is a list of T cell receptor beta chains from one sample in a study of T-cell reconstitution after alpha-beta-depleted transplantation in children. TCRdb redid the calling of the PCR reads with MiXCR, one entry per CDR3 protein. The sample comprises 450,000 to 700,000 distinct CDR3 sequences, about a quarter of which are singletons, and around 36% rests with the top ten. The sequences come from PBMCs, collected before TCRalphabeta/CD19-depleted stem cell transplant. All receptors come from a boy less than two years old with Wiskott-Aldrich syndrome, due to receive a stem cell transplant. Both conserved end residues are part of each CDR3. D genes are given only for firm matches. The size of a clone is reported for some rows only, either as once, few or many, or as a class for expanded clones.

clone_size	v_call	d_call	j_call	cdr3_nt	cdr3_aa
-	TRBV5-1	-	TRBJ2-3	TGCGCCAGCAGCTTGGGTGCGGGTCTTCACACAGATACGCAGTATTTT	CASSLGAGLHTDTQYF
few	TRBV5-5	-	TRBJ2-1	TGTGCCAGCAGCTTAAGGAATTACAATGAGCAGTTCTTC	CASSLRNYNEQFF
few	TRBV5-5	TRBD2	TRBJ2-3	TGTGCCAGCAGCACGACTAGCGGGAGGGCAGATACGCAGTATTTT	CASSTTSGRADTQYF
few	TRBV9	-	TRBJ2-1	TGTGCCAGCAGCGTAATCGGGGCCAATGAGCAGTTCTTC	CASSVIGANEQFF
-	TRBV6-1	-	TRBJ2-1	TGTGCCAGCAAGGAGGGGAGCTCCTACAATGAGCAGTTCTTC	CASKEGSSYNEQFF
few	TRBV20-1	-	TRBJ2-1	TGCAGTGCTAGAGATTTAAAGGGCGCTTACGGTGAGCAGTTCTTC	CSARDLKGAYGEQFF
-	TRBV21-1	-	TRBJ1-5	TGTGCCAGCAGCCCACAGGGTCAGGATAGCAATCAGCCCCAGCATTTT	CASSPQGQDSNQPQHF
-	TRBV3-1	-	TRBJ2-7	TGTGCCAGCAGCTTTAGTAAAGAGCAGTACTTC	CASSFSKEQYF
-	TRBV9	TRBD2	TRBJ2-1	TGTGCCAGCAGCGCCCGCTTAGCGGGAAGATACAATGAGCAGTTCTTC	CASSARLAGRYNEQFF
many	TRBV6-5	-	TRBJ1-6	TGTGCCAGCAGTTTTAGGAATTCACCCCTCCACTTT	CASSFRNSPLHF
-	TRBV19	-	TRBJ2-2	TGTGCCAGTAGTATGAGGGGCACCGGGGAGCTGTTTTTT	CASSMRGTGELFF
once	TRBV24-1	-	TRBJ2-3	TGTGCCACCAGTGATTTGTTAACAGATACGCAGTATTTT	CATSDLLTDTQYF
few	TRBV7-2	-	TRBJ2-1	TGTGCCAGCAGCTTAGCCCCAAGGGGTGCGAGCTCCTACAATGAGCAGTTCTTC	CASSLAPRGASSYNEQFF
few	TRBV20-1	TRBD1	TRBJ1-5	TGCAGTGCTAGAGTTTCCGGGACAGGGCATCAGCCCCAGCATTTT	CSARVSGTGHQPQHF
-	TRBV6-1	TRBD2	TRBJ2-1	TGTGCCAGCAGTGAATTTAATTGGGCGGGAGGGCCGAAATTCGGCAATGAGCAGTTCTTC	CASSEFNWAGGPKFGNEQFF
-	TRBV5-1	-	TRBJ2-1	TGCGCCAGCACCTCCCGGACGGGAGACAATGAGCAGTTCTTC	CASTSRTGDNEQFF
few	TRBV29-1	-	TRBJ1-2	TGCAGCGTTGCCGGACTTAACTATGGCTACACCTTC	CSVAGLNYGYTF
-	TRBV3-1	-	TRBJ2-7	TGTGCCAGCAGCCAAGATTGGGCTGACGAGCAGTACTTC	CASSQDWADEQYF
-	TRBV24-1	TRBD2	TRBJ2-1	TGTGCCACCAGCCTAGCGGGAGGGGGCAATGAGCAGTTCTTC	CATSLAGGGNEQFF
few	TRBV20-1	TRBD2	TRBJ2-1	TGCAGTGCGTCTCGGCGGGAGCTAAAAGAGCAGTTCTTC	CSASRRELKEQFF
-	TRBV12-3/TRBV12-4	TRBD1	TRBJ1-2	TGTGCCAGCAGTCGAAATTACGCCGGGACAGGGAGTGGCTACACCTTC	CASSRNYAGTGSGYTF
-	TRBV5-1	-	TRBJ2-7	TGCGCCAGCAGCCTATCGCGGTGGGCAGGGGTGGACGAGCAGTACTTC	CASSLSRWAGVDEQYF
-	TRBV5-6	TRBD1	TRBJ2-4	TGTGCCAGCAGCGGACAGGGGGGAGAAAACATTCAGTACTTC	CASSGQGGENIQYF
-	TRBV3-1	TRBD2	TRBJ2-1	TGTGCCAGCAGCCAATCTCTAGCGGCCTCCTACAATGAGCAGTTCTTC	CASSQSLAASYNEQFF